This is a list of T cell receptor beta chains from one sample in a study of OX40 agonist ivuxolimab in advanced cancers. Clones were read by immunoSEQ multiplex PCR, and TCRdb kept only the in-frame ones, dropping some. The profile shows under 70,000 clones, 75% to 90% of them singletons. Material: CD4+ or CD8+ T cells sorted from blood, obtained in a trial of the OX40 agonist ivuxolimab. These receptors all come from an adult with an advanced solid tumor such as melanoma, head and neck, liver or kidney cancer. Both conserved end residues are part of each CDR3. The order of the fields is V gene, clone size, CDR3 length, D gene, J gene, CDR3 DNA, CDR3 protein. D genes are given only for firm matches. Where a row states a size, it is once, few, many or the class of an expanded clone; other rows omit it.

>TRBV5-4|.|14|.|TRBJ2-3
TGTGCCAGCAGCTTAGGGGGGCTGGGAGATACGCAGTATTTT
CASSLGGLGDTQYF
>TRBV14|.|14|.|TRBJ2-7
TGTGCCAGCAGCCACTGGGACAAGGACTACGAGCAGTACTTC
CASSHWDKDYEQYF
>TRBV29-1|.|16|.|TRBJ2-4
TGCAGCGTTGTTCAGGGGTCGACCCTCGGGGAAAACATTCAGTACTTC
CSVVQGSTLGENIQYF
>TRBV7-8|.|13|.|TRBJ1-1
TGTGCCAGCAGCTTCTTTCCGTCCTCCGAAGCTTTCTTT
CASSFFPSSEAFF
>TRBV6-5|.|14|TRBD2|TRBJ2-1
TGTGCCAGCAGTTATTGGGAGGGCGACAATGAGCAGTTCTTC
CASSYWEGDNEQFF
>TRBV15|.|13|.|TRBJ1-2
TGTGCCACCAGCACCTCAGTTCCCCGGGGCTACACCTTC
CATSTSVPRGYTF
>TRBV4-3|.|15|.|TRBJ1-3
TGCGCCAGCAGCCCCCAAAGGGACTCTGGAAACACCATATATTTT
CASSPQRDSGNTIYF
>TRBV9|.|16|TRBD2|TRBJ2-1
TGTGCCAGCGGAGGACTAGCGGGGGGGACCTACAATGAGCAGTTCTTC
CASGGLAGGTYNEQFF
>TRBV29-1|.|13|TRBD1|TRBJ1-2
TGCAGCCTATGGGACAGGGCCAACTATGGCTACACCTTC
CSLWDRANYGYTF
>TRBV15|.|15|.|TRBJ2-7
TGTGCCACCAGCAGAGAAAGGGGATTGAACTACGAGCAGTACTTC
CATSRERGLNYEQYF
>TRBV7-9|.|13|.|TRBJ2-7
TGTGCCAGCAGCTTGGGGCCCTCCTACGAGCAGTACTTC
CASSLGPSYEQYF
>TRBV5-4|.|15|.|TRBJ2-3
TGTGCCAGCAGCTTGGCGGGGGGCCTCACAGATACGCAGTATTTT
CASSLAGGLTDTQYF
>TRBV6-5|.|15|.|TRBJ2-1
TGTGCCAGCAGTAGACTGTTAGTGGGGGGCAATGAGCAGTTCTTC
CASSRLLVGGNEQFF
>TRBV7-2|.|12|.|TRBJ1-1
TGTGCCAGCAGCTTAGGAGGAGGGTTTGCTTTCTTT
CASSLGGGFAFF
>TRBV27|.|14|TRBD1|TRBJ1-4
TGTGCCAGCTCCCGTGCGACAGGGGGTGAAAAACTGTTTTTT
CASSRATGGEKLFF
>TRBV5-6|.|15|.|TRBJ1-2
TGTGCCAGCTCGCCCGGACCAGTACTAAAGGATGGCTACACCTTC
CASSPGPVLKDGYTF
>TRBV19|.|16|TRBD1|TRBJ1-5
TGTGCCAGCACGCTACAGGGGGCGCGGGGCAATCAGCCCCAGCATTTT
CASTLQGARGNQPQHF
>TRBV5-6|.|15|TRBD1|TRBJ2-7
TGTGCCAGCAGCAAACGACAGGGGGCTCCGTACGAGCAGTACTTC
CASSKRQGAPYEQYF
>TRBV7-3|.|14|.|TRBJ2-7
TGTGCCAGCAGCTTAGACGGGCGGGTTACCGAGCAGTACTTC
CASSLDGRVTEQYF
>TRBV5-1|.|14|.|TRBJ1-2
TGCGCCAGCAGCTTGACAGAGGTTGGCTATGGCTACACCTTC
CASSLTEVGYGYTF
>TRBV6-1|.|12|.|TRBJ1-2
TGTGCCACTATGGACAGTAACTATGGCTACACCTTC
CATMDSNYGYTF
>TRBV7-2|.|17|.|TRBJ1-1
TGTGCCAGCAGCTTAGTGGCCATGGGGGGAATGAACACTGAAGCTTTCTTT
CASSLVAMGGMNTEAFF
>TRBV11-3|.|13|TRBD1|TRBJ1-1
TGTGCCAGCAGCTGGACAGGGGGTACTGAAGCTTTCTTT
CASSWTGGTEAFF
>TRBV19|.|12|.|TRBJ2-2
TGTGCCAGTCACCCGGGGACCGGGGAGCTGTTTTTT
CASHPGTGELFF
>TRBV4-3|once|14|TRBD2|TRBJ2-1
TGCGCCAGCAGCCAACCCGGACTAGCGAGTGAGCAGTTCTTC
CASSQPGLASEQFF
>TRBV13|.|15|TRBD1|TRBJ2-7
TGTGCCAGCAGAAAAGGGACAGGGGCCTCCTACGAGCAGTACTTC
CASRKGTGASYEQYF
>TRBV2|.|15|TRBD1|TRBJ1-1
TGTGCCAGCAGTGAAACAGGGGCGAGCTACACTGAAGCTTTCTTT
CASSETGASYTEAFF
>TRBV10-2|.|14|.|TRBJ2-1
TGCGCCAGCAGTGACCTCGTCTCCTACAATGAGCAGTTCTTC
CASSDLVSYNEQFF
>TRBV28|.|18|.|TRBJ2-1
TGTGCCAGCAGTTGGACAACGCGTGGGTATCCCCTCTACAATGAGCAGTTCTTC
CASSWTTRGYPLYNEQFF
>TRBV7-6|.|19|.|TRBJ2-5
TGTGCCAGCAGCTTAGCCCTTAGTGGGGGGGCCACTATCCAAGAGACCCAGTACTTC
CASSLALSGGATIQETQYF
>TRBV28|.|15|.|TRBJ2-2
TGTGCCAGCAGTTTATCAGGGGTGAACACCGGGGAGCTGTTTTTT
CASSLSGVNTGELFF
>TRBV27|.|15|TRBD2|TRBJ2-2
TGTGCCAGCAGTTTACAGCTAGCGGGCTCCGGGGAGCTGTTTTTT
CASSLQLAGSGELFF
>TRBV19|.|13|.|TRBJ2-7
TGTGCCAGTAGTTGGTCTGAAACCTACGAGCAGTACTTC
CASSWSETYEQYF
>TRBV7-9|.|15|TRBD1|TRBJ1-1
TGTGCCAGCAGCTTCGGACAGGCCATGAACACTGAAGCTTTCTTT
CASSFGQAMNTEAFF
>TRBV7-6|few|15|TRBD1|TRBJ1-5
TGTGCCAGCAGCTTAGCTGCAGGGGGTGATCAGCCCCAGCATTTT
CASSLAAGGDQPQHF
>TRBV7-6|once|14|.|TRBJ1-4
TGTGCCAGCAGCTTAGGAGGGGAGGATGAAAAACTGTTTTTT
CASSLGGEDEKLFF
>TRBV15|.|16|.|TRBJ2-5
TGTGCCACCAGCAGTACCGGGAATCCGGCCCGAGAGACCCAGTACTTC
CATSSTGNPARETQYF
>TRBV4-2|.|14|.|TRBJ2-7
TGTGCCAGCAGCCAAGGGGTGCAGGGCTACGAGCAGTACTTC
CASSQGVQGYEQYF
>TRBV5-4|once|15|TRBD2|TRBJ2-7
TGTGCCAGCAGCTCCCGGGGGGGCCCGCCCTACGAGCAGTACTTC
CASSSRGGPPYEQYF
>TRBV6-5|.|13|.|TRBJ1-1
TGTGCCAGCAGTTACTCGCTCAGTAGGGAAGCTTTCTTT
CASSYSLSREAFF
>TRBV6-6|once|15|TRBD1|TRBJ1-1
TGTGCCAGCAGTTATTCGGGACAGACGAACACTGAAGCTTTCTTT
CASSYSGQTNTEAFF
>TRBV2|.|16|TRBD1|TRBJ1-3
TGTGCCAGCGGAAGTCAGGGGGCGCTTTCTGGAAACACCATATATTTT
CASGSQGALSGNTIYF
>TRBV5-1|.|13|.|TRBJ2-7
TGCGCCAGCAGCTTGTGGCGGTACTACGAGCAGTACTTC
CASSLWRYYEQYF
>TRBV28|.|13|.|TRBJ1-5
TGTGCCAGCAGGAAAGCGGGGAATCAGCCCCAGCATTTT
CASRKAGNQPQHF
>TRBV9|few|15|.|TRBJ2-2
TGTGCCAGCAGCGCTCTTAGGGGTTACACCGGGGAGCTGTTTTTT
CASSALRGYTGELFF
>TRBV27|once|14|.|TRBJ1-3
TGTGCCAGCAGTTTCTCAGGGGCTGGAAACACCATATATTTT
CASSFSGAGNTIYF
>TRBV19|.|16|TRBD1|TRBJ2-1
TGTGCCAGTAGTATATACCGGGACAGGGGAATCGGTGAGCAGTTCTTC
CASSIYRDRGIGEQFF
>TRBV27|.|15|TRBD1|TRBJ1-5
TGTGCCAGCAGTTCCGGGACAGGGGGCGCAAGGCCCCAGCATTTT
CASSSGTGGARPQHF
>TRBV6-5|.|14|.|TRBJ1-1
TGTGCCAGCAGTATTCAGGGATGGAACACTGAAGCTTTCTTT
CASSIQGWNTEAFF
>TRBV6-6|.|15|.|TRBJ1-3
TGTGCCAGCAGTTCCTCCGACGATGCTGGAAACACCATATATTTT
CASSSSDDAGNTIYF
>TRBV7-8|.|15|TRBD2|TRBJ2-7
TGTGCCAGCAGCTTTCTAGTGGGGGGGTTACGCGAGCAGTACTTC
CASSFLVGGLREQYF
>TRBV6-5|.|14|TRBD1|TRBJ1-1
TGTGCCAGCAGTTACACCACAGGGGGCACTGAAGCTTTCTTT
CASSYTTGGTEAFF
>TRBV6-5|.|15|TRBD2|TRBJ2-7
TGTGCCAGCAGTTCCTCTAGCGGGGGATTCTACGAGCAGTACTTC
CASSSSSGGFYEQYF